These 18 T cell receptor beta chains share one sample of origin, sequenced in a study of response to subunit inactivated influenza vaccine. One entry per CDR3 protein, called by TCRdb with MiXCR from the RT-PCR reads. The sample lists approximately 520,000 distinct CDR3 sequences; 16% were seen once. Sequenced material: CD4+ T cells sorted from PBMCs, taken less than 30 months after vaccination. Receptor source: a man aged 45 to 70 who received an inactivated influenza vaccine.

J is TRBJ1-1 and V is TRBV12-3 or TRBV12-4; D is ambiguous. The CDR3 totals 10 residues. V lost 6 bases to trimming and J lost 8 bases, with 7 bases between them. The CDR3 DNA is TGTGCCAGCAGCGGACGGGAAGCTTTCTTT. It codes for CASSGREAFF.

V and J are TRBV28 and TRBJ2-3; 14 bases match TRBD2. From germline, CDR1 is MDHEN and CDR2 SYDVKM. CDR3 size: 15 residues. V lost 6 bases to trimming and J lost 6 bases; unmatched junction nucleotides: 5. Here the CDR3 reads CASRTSGGGLDTQYF. As DNA, the CDR3 is TGTGCCAGCAGGACTAGCGGGGGGGGGTTGGATACGCAGTATTTT.

The chain uses TRBV7-2 and TRBJ2-1; the D is unclear. Looked up from germline, CDR1 is SGHTA and CDR2 is FQGNSA. The CDR3 extends over 13 amino acids. Between the trimmed V and J ends, which lost 4 bases and 3 bases, there was a span of 7 bases. This CDR3 reads CASSSTNYNEQFF. DNA of the CDR3: TGTGCCAGCAGCTCGACCAACTACAATGAGCAGTTCTTC.

The table lists this clonotype with many counts. The chain recombines TRBV20-1 with TRBJ2-1, with 7 nucleotides matching TRBD2. The CDR3 spans 15 residues. V lost 0 bases and J lost 4; bases outside the gene matches: 6. Germline V gives CDR1 DFQATT, CDR2 SNEGSKA (reference sequence). CDR3 sequence (DNA): TGCAGTGCTAGAGACGACGGGAGGTGGTACAATGAGCAGTTCTTC. This translates into CSARDDGRWYNEQFF.

The chain combines TRBV27 with TRBJ2-1; 7 positions match TRBD2. This CDR3 has 16 amino acids. Germline V CDR1 and CDR2: MNHEY, SMNVEV (reference sequence). The ends lost 5 bases at V and 1 base at J; junction bases unmatched: 8. CDR3 region: CASSPLISGSYNEQFF. CDR3 sequence (DNA): TGTGCCAGCAGTCCTTTGATTAGCGGGTCCTACAATGAGCAGTTCTTC.

The chain joins TRBV28 to TRBJ1-5, with 7 nucleotides matching TRBD1. Germline-derived CDR1 and CDR2 are MDHEN and SYDVKM. This CDR3 region has 14 residues. J was trimmed by 7 bases and V by 6 bases; bases with no gene match: 9. CDR3 coding DNA: TGTGCCAGCAGAGGGCCAGGGGGGCGGCAGCCCCAGCATTTT. Protein sequence: CASRGPGGRQPQHF.

Only a few counts were recorded for this clonotype. The chain recombines TRBV7-2 with TRBJ2-6; D unclear. Germline CDR1 reads SGHTA; CDR2 reads FQGNSA. V was cut by 5 bases and J by 0 bases, with 11 bases left in between. This CDR3 has 16 residues. The CDR3 loop is CASSPTTISGANVLTF. Written as DNA, the CDR3 is TGTGCCAGCAGCCCTACGACCATCTCTGGGGCCAACGTCCTGACTTTC.

This clonotype was seen only a few times. The V call is TRBV13, the J call TRBJ2-4, with D unresolved. Deletions cut 2 bases from V and 6 bases from J, with 5 bases between. This CDR3 has 12 amino acids. Germline loops: CDR1 PRHDT, CDR2 FYEKMQ (reference sequence). CDR3 bases: TGTGCCAGCAGCTTAAACAGAAACATTCAGTACTTC. Its translation: CASSLNRNIQYF. The variable domain in full, completed from reference TRBV13 and TRBJ2-4, reads AAGVIQSPRHLIKEKRETATLKCYPIPRHDTVYWYQQGPGQDPQFLISFYEKMQSDKGSIPDRFSAQQFSDYHSELNMSSLELGDSALYFCASSLNRNIQYFGAGTRLSVL.

There are a few counts of this clonotype. The chain joins TRBV20-1 to TRBJ2-2; TRBD1 agrees at 7 bases. The CDR3 extends over 16 amino acids. Germline loops: CDR1 DFQATT, CDR2 SNEGSKA (reference sequence). The trim removed 0 bases at V and 6 bases at J, leaving 10 bases unmatched. The CDR3 coding sequence is TGCAGTGCTAGAGAGTTGACCAGGGGGTTAGCCGGGGAGCTGTTTTTT. It encodes CSARELTRGLAGELFF.

The rearrangement links TRBV7-9 to TRBJ1-1, with TRBD1 identical over 7 bases. The CDR3 has 14 amino acids. With V trimmed by 5 bases and J by 4 bases, 7 bases remained unmatched. CDR1 is SEHNR, CDR2 FQNEAQ, per germline (reference sequence). The CDR3 nucleotides read TGTGCCAGCAGCCCGGGACAGACTTCCACTGAAGCTTTCTTT. Translating it yields CASSPGQTSTEAFF.

This clonotype was recorded many times. The J gene is TRBJ1-2, the V gene TRBV12-3 or TRBV12-4; perhaps TRBD1 as D (5 bases). The CDR3 totals 14 residues. V lost 2 bases and J 4 bases, leaving 11 bases between the germline ends. The CDR3 DNA reads TGTGCCAGCAGTTTACAGGGCGGGTTCTATGGCTACACCTTC. Its translation is CASSLQGGFYGYTF.

This clonotype was seen a handful of times. V and J are TRBV5-1 and TRBJ2-2, with D maybe TRBD1 (6 bases). Trimming took 0 bases from V and 3 from J, leaving 12 bases between them. CDR3 length: 16 residues. From germline, CDR1 is SGHRS and CDR2 YFSETQ. CDR3: CASSLAGRGDTGELFF. CDR3 nucleotides: TGCGCCAGCAGCTTGGCCGGCAGGGGAGACACCGGGGAGCTGTTTTTT.

In its sample, this clonotype was seen a few times. The chain recombines TRBV29-1 with TRBJ1-2; D possibly corresponds to TRBD1 (6 bases). Trimming pared 6 bases from V and 4 bases from J, leaving 12 bases between. This CDR3 comprises 12 residues. Germline V gene lookup returns CDR1 SQVTM and CDR2 ANQGSEA. The CDR3 DNA reads TGCAGCGTGAGGACAGCAACCTATGGCTACACCTTC. The encoded protein is CSVRTATYGYTF.

The chain joins TRBV4-3 to TRBJ1-2; D is possibly TRBD1 (6 bases). Between the trimmed V and J ends, which lost 1 base and 2 bases, there was a span of 11 bases. This CDR3 comprises 15 residues. Germline assignment: CDR1 LGHNA and CDR2 YSLEER. The CDR3, as DNA: TGCGCCAGCAGCCAAGCAGGGGCCCGCAACTATGGCTACACCTTC. Its protein is CASSQAGARNYGYTF.

This clonotype has at least ten counts. This chain uses TRBV5-1 with TRBJ1-1, with 8 bases matching TRBD1. V was clipped by 4 bases and J by 3 bases; unmatched bases: 2. The germline V gene has CDR1 SGHRS and CDR2 YFSETQ. This CDR3 contains 13 residues. CDR3 sequence: CASSTDRDTEAFF. CDR3 DNA sequence: TGCGCCAGCAGCACGGACAGGGACACTGAAGCTTTCTTT. The full variable domain, in which reference TRBV5-1 and TRBJ1-1 provide the parts outside the CDR3, is KAGVTQTPRYLIKTRGQQVTLSCSPISGHRSVSWYQQTPGQGLQFLFEYFSETQRNKGNFPGRFSGRQFSNSRSEMNVSTLELGDSALYLCASSTDRDTEAFFGQGTRLTVV.

There are a few counts of this clonotype. The chain carries TRBV10-3 and TRBJ2-1, with no clear D. With 4 bases removed from V and 5 bases from J, the gap between germline ends came to 9 bases. CDR3 length equals 13 residues. Germline V lookup: CDR1 ENHRY, CDR2 SYGVKD. CDR3 coding DNA: TGTGCCATCAGTGCGCAACGGGACAATGAGCAGTTCTTC. It codes for CAISAQRDNEQFF.

The chain has TRBV7-2 and TRBJ2-5; D remains unclear. This CDR3 has 16 residues. Trimming left V 2 bases short and J 2 bases short, with 15 bases between. Germline V gene lookup returns CDR1 SGHTA and CDR2 FQGNSA. DNA for the CDR3: TGTGCCAGCAGCTTAACGACTGGAAGTGCGCAAGAGACCCAGTACTTC. Translated, it gives CASSLTTGSAQETQYF.

V and J are TRBV5-5 and TRBJ2-7; 9 bases are shared with TRBD1. Germline trimming cut 4 bases from V and 5 bases from J; bases unmatched to any gene: 10. This CDR3 region has 15 residues. Germline loops: CDR1 SGHKS, CDR2 YYEKEE (reference sequence). CDR3 sequence (DNA): TGTGCCAGCAGCCCGACCCGGGACAGGGTCAACGAGCAGTACTTC. Amino acids: CASSPTRDRVNEQYF.